The TCR beta chain under discussion was sequenced for a study of blood T cells in healthy people across ages. Study results and limitations: Both naive CD4+ cell counts and diversity were greater in long-lived donors than in aged donors. The unsorted PBMCs prevented any conclusive comparison of naive versus antigen-experienced cells.

Combining a sample-barcoded 5' primer with a J-beta primer mix, a second PCR ran for roughly 7 to 12 cycles. TCRdb fed the 5' RACE reads into MiXCR, producing one record per CDR3 protein. The sample includes about 800,000 distinct CDR3 sequences, 25% seen only once; the top ten take roughly 3.5%. V was clipped by 1 base and J by 8 bases, with 6 bases between them. CDR1 SGHVS and CDR2 FNYEAQ come from the germline V gene. The CDR3 spans 12 residues. Details on this clonotype: Its matching antigen is unknown.

The same data also went into a second study, on T cells of mothers and their children.

The receptor was isolated from a boy aged 5 to 17 in good health. Source material: blood. This chain links TRBV7-6 with TRBJ2-1; D is unresolved. This CDR3 reads CASSLVVYEQFF. The DNA for the CDR3 is TGTGCCAGCAGCTTAGTTGTATATGAGCAGTTCTTC. The entire variable domain, with the rest obtained from reference TRBV7-6 and TRBJ2-1, is as follows: GAGVSQSPRYKVTKRGQDVALRCDPISGHVSLYWYRQALGQGPEFLTYFNYEAQQDKSGLPNDRFSAERPEGSISTLTIQRTEQRDSAMYRCASSLVVYEQFFGPGTRLTVL.